This record concerns one T cell receptor beta chain sequence. Its antigen is not known. TCRdb recomputed calls from the reads with MiXCR, one row per CDR3 protein. Of about 500,000 distinct CDR3 sequences listed, roughly a third were seen once; the top ten hold about a sixth. The CDR3 length is 17 residues. The germline V gene has CDR1 MDHEN and CDR2 SYDVKM. V shed 4 bases and J shed 0 bases, with 13 bases lying between them. The sample is drawn from a study of T cell repertoires in cytomegalovirus infection. Material: cultured PBMCs, obtained from culture after CMV antigen stimulation. This chain links TRBV28 with TRBJ2-6; D possibly corresponds to TRBD1 (6 bases). The origin of this receptor is a human donor in good health (CMV status not recorded). Some clones in this sample may be carry-over from other donors' samples. The CDR3 protein is CASSSKDSHSGANVLTF. In DNA, the CDR3 is TGTGCCAGCAGTTCCAAGGACAGCCACTCTGGGGCCAACGTCCTGACTTTC.